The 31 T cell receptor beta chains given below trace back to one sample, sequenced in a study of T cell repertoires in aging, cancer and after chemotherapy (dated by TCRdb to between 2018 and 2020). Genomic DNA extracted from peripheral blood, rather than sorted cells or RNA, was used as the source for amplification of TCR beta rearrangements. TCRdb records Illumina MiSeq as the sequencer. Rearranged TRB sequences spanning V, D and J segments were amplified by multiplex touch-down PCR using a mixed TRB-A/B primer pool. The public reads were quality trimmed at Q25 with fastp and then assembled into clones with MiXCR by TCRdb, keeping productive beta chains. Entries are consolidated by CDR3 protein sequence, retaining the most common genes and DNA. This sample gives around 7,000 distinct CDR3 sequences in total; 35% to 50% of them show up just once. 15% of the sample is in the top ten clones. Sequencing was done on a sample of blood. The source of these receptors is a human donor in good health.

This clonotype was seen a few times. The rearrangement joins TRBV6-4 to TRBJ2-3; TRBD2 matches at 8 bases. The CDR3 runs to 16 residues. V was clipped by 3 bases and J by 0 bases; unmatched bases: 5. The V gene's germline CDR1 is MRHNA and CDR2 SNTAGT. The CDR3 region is CASSETASGSTDTQYF. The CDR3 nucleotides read TGTGCCAGCAGTGAAACGGCTAGCGGGAGCACAGATACGCAGTATTTT.

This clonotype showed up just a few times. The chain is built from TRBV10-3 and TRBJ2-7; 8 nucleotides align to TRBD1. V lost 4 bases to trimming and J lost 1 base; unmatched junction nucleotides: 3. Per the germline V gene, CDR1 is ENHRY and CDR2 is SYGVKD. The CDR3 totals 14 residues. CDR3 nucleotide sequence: TGTGCCATCAGTGGAGGACAGGGTTCCTACGAGCAGTACTTC. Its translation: CAISGGQGSYEQYF.

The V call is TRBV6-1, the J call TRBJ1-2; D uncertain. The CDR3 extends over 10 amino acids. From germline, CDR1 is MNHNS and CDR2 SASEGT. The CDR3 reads CAAANYGYTF. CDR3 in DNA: TGTGCTGCGGCTAACTATGGCTACACCTTC.

The CDR3 spells CASSPGYTGANVLTF. The CDR3 DNA reads as TGTGCCAGCAGTCCGGGGTACACTGGGGCCAACGTCCTGACTTTC. The chain is built from TRBV6-5 and TRBJ2-6; perhaps TRBD2 as D (5 bases). Trimming left V 5 bases short and J 2 bases short, with 10 bases between. CDR1 is MNHEY and CDR2 is SVGAGI in the germline V gene. CDR3 size: 15 residues.

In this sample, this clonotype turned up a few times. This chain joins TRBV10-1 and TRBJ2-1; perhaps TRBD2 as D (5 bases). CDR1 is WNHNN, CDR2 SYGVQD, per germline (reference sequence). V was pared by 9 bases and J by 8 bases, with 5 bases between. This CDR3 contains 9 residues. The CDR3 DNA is TGCGCCAGGGAGGATGAGCAGTTCTTC. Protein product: CAREDEQFF.

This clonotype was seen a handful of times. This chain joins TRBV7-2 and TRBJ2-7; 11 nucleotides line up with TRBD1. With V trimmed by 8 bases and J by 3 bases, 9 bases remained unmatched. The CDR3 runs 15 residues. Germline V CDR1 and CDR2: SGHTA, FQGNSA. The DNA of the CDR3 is TGTGCCAGCCTCCCTGGGGGGACAGGGGGCTACGAGCAGTACTTC. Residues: CASLPGGTGGYEQYF.

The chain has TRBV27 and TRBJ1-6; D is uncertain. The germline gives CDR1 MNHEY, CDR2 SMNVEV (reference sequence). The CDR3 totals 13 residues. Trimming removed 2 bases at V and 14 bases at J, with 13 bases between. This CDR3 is CASSLEGPGALHF. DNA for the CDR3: TGTGCCAGCAGTTTAGAGGGTCCAGGTGCCCTCCACTTT.

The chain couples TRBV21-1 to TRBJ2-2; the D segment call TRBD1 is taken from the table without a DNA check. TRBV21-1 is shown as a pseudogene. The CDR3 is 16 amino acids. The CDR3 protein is CASSNGAGYGAGELFF. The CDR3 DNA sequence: TGTGCCAGCAGCAACGGGGCAGGGTACGGCGCCGGGGAGCTGTTTTTT.

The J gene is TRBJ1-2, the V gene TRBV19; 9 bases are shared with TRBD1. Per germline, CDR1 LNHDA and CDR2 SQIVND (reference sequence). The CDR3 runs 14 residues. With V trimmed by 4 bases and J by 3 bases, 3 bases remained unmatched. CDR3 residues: CASSKGQGYYGYTF. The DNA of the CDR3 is TGTGCCAGTAGTAAAGGACAGGGGTACTATGGCTACACCTTC.

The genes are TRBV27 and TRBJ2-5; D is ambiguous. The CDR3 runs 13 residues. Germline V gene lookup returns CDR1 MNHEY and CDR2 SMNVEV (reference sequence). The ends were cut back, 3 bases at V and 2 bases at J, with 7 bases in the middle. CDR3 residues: CASSFGQQETQYF. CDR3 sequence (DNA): TGTGCCAGCAGTTTCGGGCAGCAAGAGACCCAGTACTTC.

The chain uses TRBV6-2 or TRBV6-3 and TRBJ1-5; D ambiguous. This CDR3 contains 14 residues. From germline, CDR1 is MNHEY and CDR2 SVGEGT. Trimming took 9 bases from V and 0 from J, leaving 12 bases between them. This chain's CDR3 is CASGRGYSNQPQHF. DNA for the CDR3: TGTGCCAGTGGCCGGGGATATAGCAATCAGCCCCAGCATTTT.

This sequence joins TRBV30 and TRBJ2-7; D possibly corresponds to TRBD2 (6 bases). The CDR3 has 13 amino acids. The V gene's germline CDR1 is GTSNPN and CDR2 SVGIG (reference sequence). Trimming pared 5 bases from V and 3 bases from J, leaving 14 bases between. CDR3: CAWGGGADYEQYF. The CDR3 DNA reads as TGTGCCTGGGGGGGAGGTGCAGACTACGAGCAGTACTTC.

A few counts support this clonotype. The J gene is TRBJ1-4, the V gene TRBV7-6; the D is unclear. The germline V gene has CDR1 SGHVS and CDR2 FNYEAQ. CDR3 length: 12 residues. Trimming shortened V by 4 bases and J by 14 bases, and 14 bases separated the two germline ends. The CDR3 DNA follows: TGTGCCAGCAGCTCCCGGGGAGAAGGGCTGTTTTTT. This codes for CASSSRGEGLFF. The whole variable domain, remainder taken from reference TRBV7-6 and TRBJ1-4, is GAGVSQSPRYKVTKRGQDVALRCDPISGHVSLYWYRQALGQGPEFLTYFNYEAQQDKSGLPNDRFSAERPEGSISTLTIQRTEQRDSAMYRCASSSRGEGLFFGSGTQLSVL.

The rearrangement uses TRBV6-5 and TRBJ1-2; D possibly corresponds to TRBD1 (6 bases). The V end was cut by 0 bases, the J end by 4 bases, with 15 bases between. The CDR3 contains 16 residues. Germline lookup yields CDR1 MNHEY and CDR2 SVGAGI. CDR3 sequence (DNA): TGTGCCAGCAGTTACTCGCGGGGGGGGCTTGGCTATGGCTACACCTTC. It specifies CASSYSRGGLGYGYTF.

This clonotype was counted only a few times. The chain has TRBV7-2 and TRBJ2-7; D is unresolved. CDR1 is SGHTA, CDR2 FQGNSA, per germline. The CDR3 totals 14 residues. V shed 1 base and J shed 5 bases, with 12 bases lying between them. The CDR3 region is CASSLVVGPNEQYF. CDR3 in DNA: TGTGCCAGCAGCTTAGTTGTAGGCCCGAACGAGCAGTACTTC.

Here the CDR3 DNA reads TGCAGTGCTAGAGTAGGGACAGGGGATTCACCCCTCCACTTT. This translates into CSARVGTGDSPLHF. The chain carries TRBV20-1 and TRBJ1-6; 10 nucleotides match TRBD1. Germline CDR1 and CDR2: DFQATT and SNEGSKA (reference sequence). J lost 8 bases, V lost 1 base, and 2 bases had no gene match. The CDR3 runs 14 residues.

The CDR3 coding sequence is TGTGCCAGCAGCCCTTGGACTAGCGGAGACAATGCGAATACGCAGTATTTT. Protein sequence: CASSPWTSGDNANTQYF. The chain has TRBV7-3 and TRBJ2-3, with 10 bases fitting TRBD2. Germline values: CDR1 SGHTA, CDR2 FQGTGA. After removal of 5 bases from V and 7 bases from J, the junction contained 15 bases not matched to a gene. The CDR3 spans 17 residues. Using reference TRBV7-3 and TRBJ2-3 for the parts outside the CDR3, the full variable domain is GAGVSQTPSNKVTEKGKYVELRCDPISGHTALYWYRQSLGQGPEFLIYFQGTGAADDSGLPNDRFFAVRPEGSVSTLKIQRTERGDSAVYLCASSPWTSGDNANTQYFGPGTRLTVL.

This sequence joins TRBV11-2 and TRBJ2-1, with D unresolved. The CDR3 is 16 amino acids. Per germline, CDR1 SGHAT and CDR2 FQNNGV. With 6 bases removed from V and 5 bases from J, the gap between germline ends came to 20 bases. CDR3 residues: CASRDPGRSLNNEQFF. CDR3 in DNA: TGTGCCAGCAGAGACCCGGGTAGGAGTCTAAACAATGAGCAGTTCTTC.

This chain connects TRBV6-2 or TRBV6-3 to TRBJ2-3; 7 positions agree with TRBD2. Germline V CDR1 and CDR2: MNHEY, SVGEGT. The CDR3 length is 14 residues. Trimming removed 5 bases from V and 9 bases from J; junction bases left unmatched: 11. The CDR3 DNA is TGTGCCAGCAGTCCCCATACTAGCGTAGAAACGCAGTATTTT. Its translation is CASSPHTSVETQYF.

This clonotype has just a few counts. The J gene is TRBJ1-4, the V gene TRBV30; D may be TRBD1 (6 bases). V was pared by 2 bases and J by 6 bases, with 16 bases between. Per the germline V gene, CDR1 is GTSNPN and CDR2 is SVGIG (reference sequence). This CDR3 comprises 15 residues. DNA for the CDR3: TGTGCCTGGAGTTCACAGGGTGGGTGGGATGAAAAACTGTTTTTT. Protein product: CAWSSQGGWDEKLFF. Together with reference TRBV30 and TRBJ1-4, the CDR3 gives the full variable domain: SQTIHQWPATLVQPVGSPLSLECTVEGTSNPNLYWYRQAAGRGLQLLFYSVGIGQISSEVPQNLSASRPQDRQFILSSKKLLLSDSGFYLCAWSSQGGWDEKLFFGSGTQLSVL.

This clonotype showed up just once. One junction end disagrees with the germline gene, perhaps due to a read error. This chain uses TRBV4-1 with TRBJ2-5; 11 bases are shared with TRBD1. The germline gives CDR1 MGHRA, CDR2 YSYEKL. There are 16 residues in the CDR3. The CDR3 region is CASSQGRDRGAETQYF. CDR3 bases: TGTGCCAGCAGCCAAGGGCGGGACAGGGGGGCGGAGACCCAGTACTTC.

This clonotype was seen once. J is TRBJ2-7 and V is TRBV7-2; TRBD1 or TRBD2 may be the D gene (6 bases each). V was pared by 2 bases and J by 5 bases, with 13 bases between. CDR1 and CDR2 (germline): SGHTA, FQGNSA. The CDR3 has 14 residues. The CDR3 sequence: CASSLRLGGDEQYF. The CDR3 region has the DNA TGTGCCAGCAGCTTAAGGTTGGGGGGCGACGAGCAGTACTTC.

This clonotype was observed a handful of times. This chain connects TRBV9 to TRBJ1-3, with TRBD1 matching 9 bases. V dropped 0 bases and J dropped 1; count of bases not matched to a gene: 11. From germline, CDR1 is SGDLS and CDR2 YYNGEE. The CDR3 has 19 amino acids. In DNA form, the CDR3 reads TGTGCCAGCAGCGTAGAGGGGGACAGGGCCAGAGCGTCTGGAAACACCATATATTTT. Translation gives CASSVEGDRARASGNTIYF.

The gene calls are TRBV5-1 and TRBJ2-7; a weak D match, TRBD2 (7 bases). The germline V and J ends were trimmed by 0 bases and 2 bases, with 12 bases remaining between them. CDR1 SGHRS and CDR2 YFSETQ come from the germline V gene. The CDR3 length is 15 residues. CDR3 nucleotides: TGCGCCAGCAGCTTGGCCGGGGGGCTTCCCTACGAGCAGTACTTC. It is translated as CASSLAGGLPYEQYF.

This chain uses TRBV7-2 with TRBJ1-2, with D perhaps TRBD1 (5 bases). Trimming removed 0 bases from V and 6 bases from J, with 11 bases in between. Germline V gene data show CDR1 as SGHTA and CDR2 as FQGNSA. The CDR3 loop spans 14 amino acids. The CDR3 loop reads CASSLALRGDGYTF. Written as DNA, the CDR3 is TGTGCCAGCAGCTTAGCGTTGAGGGGTGATGGCTACACCTTC.

Here the CDR3 reads CASRAGSVAGNTEAFF. DNA of the CDR3: TGCGCCAGCAGGGCAGGGAGTGTGGCAGGGAACACTGAAGCTTTCTTT. The chain recombines TRBV10-2 with TRBJ1-1; perhaps TRBD1 as D (5 bases). The CDR3 consists of 16 residues. V was clipped by 6 bases and J by 1 base, with 18 bases between them. Germline CDR1 reads WSHSY; CDR2 reads SAAADI.

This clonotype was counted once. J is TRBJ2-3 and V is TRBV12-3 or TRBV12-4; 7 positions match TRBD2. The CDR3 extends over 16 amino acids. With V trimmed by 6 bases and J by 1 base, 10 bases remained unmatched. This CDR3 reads CASSPSGGGGTDTQYF. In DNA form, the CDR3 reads TGTGCCAGCAGCCCATCGGGGGGTGGGGGCACAGATACGCAGTATTTT.

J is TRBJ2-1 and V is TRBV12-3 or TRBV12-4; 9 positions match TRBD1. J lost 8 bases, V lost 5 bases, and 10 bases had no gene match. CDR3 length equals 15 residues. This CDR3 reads CASSLLSGQGYEQFF. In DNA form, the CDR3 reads TGTGCCAGCAGTCTACTTTCCGGACAGGGGTATGAGCAGTTCTTC.

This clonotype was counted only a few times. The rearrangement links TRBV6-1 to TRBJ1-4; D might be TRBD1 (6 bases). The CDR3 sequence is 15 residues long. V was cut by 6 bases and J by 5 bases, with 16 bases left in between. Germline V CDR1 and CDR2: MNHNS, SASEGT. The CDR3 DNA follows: TGTGCCAGCAGCGCCGCTGCAGGGGAAAATGAAAAACTGTTTTTT. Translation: CASSAAAGENEKLFF.

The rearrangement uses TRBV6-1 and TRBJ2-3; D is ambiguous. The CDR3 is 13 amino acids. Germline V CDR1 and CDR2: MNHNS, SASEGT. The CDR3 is CGTVGYSTDTQYF. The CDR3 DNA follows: TGTGGCACTGTTGGGTACAGCACAGATACGCAGTATTTT.

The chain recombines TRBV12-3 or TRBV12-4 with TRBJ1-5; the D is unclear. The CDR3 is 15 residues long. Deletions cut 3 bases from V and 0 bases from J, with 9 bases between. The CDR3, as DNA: TGTGCCAGCAGTTTCTCGGGAAATAGCAATCAGCCCCAGCATTTT. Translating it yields CASSFSGNSNQPQHF.